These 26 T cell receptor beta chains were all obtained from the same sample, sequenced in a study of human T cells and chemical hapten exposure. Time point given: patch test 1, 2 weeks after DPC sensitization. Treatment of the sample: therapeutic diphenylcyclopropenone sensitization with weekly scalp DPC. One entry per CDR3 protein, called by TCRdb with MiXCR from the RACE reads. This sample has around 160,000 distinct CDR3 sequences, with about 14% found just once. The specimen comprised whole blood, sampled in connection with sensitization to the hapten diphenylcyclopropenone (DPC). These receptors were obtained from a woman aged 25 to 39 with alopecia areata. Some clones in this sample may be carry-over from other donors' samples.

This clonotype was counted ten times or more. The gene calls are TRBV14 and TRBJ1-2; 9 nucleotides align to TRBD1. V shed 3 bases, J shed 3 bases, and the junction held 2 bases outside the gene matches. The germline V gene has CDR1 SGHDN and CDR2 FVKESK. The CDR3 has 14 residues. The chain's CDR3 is CASSQRTGDYGYTF. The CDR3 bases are TGTGCCAGCAGCCAGCGGACAGGGGACTATGGCTACACCTTC.

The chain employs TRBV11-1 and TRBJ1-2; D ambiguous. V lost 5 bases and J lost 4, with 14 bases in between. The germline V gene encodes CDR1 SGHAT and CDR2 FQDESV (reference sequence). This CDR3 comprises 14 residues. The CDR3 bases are TGTGCCAGCAGCCTTTCAGACGGTGGCTATGGCTACACCTTC. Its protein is CASSLSDGGYGYTF.

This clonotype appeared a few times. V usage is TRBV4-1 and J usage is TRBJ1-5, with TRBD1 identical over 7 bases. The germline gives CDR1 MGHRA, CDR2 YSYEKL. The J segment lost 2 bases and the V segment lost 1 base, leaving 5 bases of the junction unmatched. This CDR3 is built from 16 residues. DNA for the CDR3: TGCGCCAGCAGCCAAGGTTTAACAGGGGGCAATCAGCCCCAGCATTTT. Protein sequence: CASSQGLTGGNQPQHF.

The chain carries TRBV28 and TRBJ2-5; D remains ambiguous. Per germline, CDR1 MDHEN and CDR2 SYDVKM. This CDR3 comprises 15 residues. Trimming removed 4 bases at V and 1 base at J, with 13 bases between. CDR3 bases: TGTGCCAGCAGTTCCGCAACAGCATCCCAAGAGACCCAGTACTTC. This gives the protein CASSSATASQETQYF.

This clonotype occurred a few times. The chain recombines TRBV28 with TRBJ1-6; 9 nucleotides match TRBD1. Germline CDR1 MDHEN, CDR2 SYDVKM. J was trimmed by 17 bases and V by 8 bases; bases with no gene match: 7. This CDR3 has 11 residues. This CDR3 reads CASHSRDRVHF. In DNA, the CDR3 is TGTGCCAGCCACAGCCGGGACAGGGTCCACTTT.

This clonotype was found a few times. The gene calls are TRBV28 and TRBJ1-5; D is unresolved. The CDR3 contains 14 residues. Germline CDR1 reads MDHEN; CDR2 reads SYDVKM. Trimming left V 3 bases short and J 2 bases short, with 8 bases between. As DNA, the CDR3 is TGTGCCAGCAGTTTTTCCGCAGGCAATCAGCCCCAGCATTTT. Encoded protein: CASSFSAGNQPQHF.

In DNA, the CDR3 is TGTGCCAGCAGTACCGCGGGGACCAATTCACCCCTCCACTTT. Amino acids: CASSTAGTNSPLHF. The chain has TRBV27 and TRBJ1-6; TRBD1 might be the D (5 bases). The CDR3 is made up of 14 amino acids. From germline, CDR1 is MNHEY and CDR2 SMNVEV (reference sequence). V gave up 5 bases and J gave up 7 bases, with 12 bases separating them.

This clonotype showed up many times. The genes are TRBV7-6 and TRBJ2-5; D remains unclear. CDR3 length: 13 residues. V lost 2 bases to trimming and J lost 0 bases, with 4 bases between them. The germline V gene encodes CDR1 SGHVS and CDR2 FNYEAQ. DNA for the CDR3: TGTGCCAGCAGCTTATCCCACCAAGAGACCCAGTACTTC. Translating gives CASSLSHQETQYF.

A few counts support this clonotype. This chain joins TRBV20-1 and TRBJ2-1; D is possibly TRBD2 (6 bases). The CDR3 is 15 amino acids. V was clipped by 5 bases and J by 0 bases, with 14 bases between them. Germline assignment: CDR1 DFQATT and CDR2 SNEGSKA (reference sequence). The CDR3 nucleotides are TGCAGTGCTCCAAGGAGGGAGGTCTCCTACAATGAGCAGTTCTTC. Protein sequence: CSAPRREVSYNEQFF.

The DNA for the CDR3 is TGTGCCAGCAGGCCCAACTATGGCTACACCTTC. It yields the protein CASRPNYGYTF. The rearrangement uses TRBV5-7 and TRBJ1-2; D is unclear. TRBV5-7 is designated an ORF whose function remains uncertain. This CDR3 has 11 amino acids. Trimming took 5 bases from V and 2 from J, leaving 4 bases between them.

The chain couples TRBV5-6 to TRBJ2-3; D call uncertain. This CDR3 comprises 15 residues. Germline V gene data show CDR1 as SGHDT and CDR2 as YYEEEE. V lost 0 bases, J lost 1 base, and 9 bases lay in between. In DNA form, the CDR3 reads TGTGCCAGCAGCTTGGGTACTTTTGGCACAGATACGCAGTATTTT. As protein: CASSLGTFGTDTQYF. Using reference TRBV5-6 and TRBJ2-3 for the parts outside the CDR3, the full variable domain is DAGVTQSPTHLIKTRGQQVTLRCSPKSGHDTVSWYQQALGQGPQFIFQYYEEEERQRGNFPDRFSGHQFPNYSSELNVNALLLGDSALYLCASSLGTFGTDTQYFGPGTRLTVL.

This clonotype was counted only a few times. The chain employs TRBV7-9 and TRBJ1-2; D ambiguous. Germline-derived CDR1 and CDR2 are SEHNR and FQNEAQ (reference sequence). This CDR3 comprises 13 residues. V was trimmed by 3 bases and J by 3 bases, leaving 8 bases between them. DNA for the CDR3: TGTGCCAGCAGCTTTCGGCAGGACTATGGCTACACCTTC. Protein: CASSFRQDYGYTF. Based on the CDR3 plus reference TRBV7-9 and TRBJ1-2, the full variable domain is DTGVSQNPRHKITKRGQNVTFRCDPISEHNRLYWYRQTLGQGPEFLTYFQNEAQLEKSRLLSDRFSAERPKGSFSTLEIQRTEQGDSAMYLCASSFRQDYGYTFGSGTRLTVV.

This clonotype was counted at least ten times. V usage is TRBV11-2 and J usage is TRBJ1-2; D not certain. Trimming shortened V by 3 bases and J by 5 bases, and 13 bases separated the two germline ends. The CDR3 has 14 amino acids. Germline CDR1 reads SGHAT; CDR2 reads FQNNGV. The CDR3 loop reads CASSLIAREYGYTF. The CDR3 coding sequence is TGTGCCAGCAGCTTGATCGCCAGAGAGTATGGCTACACCTTC.

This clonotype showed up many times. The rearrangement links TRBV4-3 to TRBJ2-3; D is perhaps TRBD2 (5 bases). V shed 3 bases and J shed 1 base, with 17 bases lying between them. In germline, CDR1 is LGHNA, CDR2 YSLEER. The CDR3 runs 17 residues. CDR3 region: CASSHLMDSVGTDTQYF. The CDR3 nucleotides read TGCGCCAGCAGCCACTTAATGGACTCCGTGGGCACAGATACGCAGTATTTT.

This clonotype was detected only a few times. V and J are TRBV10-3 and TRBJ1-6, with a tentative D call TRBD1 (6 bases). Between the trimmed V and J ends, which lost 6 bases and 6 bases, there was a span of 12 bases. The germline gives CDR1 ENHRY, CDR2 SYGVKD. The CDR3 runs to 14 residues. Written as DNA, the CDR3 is TGTGCCATCAGGACTACAGGGTCTAATTCACCCCTCCACTTT. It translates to CAIRTTGSNSPLHF.

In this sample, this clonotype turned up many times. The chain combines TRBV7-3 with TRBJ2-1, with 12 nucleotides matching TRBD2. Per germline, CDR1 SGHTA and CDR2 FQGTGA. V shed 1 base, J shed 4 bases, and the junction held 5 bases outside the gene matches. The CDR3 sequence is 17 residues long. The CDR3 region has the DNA TGTGCCAGCAGCTTAATGTCTGGACTAGCGGGATACAATGAGCAGTTCTTC. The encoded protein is CASSLMSGLAGYNEQFF.

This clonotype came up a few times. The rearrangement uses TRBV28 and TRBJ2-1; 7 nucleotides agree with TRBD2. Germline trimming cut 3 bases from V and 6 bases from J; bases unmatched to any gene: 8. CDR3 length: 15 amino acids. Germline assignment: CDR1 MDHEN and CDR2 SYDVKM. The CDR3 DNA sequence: TGTGCCAGCAGTTTTCTAGCGGCAACTTTCAATGAGCAGTTCTTC. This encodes CASSFLAATFNEQFF.

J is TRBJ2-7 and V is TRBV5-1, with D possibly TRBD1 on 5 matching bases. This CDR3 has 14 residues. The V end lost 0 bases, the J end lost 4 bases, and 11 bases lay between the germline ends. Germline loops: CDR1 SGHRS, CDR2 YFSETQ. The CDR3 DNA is TGCGCCAGCAGCTTGGGACAGAGCAATTACGAGCAGTACTTC. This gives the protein CASSLGQSNYEQYF.

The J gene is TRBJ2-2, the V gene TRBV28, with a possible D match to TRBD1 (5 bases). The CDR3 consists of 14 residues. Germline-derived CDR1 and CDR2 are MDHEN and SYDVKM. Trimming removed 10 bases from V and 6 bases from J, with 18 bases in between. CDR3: CATRTGLVPGELFF. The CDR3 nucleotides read TGTGCCACTCGAACAGGTTTAGTCCCCGGGGAGCTGTTTTTT.

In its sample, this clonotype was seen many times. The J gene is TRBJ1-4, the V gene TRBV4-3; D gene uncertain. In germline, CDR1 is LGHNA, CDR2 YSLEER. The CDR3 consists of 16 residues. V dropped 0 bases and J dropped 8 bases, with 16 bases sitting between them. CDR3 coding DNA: TGCGCCAGCAGCCAAGATTTGGGGAGGATAGGAGAAAAACTGTTTTTT. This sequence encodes CASSQDLGRIGEKLFF.

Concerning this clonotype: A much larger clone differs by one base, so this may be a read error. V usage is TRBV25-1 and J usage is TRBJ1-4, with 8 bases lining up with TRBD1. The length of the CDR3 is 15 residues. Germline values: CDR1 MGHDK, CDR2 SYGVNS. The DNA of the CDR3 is TGTGCCAGCAGTGAGGACAACAGGGGGAGTGAAAAACTGTATTTT. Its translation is CASSEDNRGSEKLYF.

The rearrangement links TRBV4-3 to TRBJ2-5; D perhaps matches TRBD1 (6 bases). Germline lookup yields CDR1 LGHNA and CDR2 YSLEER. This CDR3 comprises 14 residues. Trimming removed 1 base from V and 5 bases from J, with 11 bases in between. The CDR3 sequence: CASSQGQGSETQYF. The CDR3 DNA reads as TGCGCCAGCAGCCAAGGGCAGGGGTCGGAGACCCAGTACTTC.

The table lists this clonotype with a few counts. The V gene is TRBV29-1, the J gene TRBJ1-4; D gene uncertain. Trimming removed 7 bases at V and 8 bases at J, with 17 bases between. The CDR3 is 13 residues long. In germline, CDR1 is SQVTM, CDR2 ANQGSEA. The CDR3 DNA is TGCAGCGCCAGCCCGGATACGGAGGAAAAACTGTTTTTT. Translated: CSASPDTEEKLFF.

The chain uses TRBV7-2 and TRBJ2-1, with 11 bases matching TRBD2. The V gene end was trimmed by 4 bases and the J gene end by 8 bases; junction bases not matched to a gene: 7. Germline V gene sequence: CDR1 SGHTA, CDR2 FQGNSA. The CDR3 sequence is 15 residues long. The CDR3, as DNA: TGTGCCAGCAGCTATACTAGCGGGAGTGTCCATGAGCAGTTCTTC. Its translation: CASSYTSGSVHEQFF.

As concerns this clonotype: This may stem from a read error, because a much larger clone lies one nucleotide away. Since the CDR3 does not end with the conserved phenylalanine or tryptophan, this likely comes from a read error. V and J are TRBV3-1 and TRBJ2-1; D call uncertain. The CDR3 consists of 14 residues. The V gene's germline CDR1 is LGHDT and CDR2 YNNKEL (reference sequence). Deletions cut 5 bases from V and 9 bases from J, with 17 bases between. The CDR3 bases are TGTGCCAGCAGCGTTGGTCTACCTCCCAGTGAGCAGTTCTCC. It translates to CASSVGLPPSEQFS.

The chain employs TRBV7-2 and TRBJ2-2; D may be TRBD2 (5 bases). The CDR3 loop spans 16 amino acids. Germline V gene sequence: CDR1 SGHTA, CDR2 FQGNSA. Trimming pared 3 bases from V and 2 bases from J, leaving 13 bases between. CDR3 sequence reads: CASSFRRGSNTGELFF. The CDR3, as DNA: TGTGCCAGCAGCTTCCGCAGAGGGTCTAACACCGGGGAGCTGTTTTTT.